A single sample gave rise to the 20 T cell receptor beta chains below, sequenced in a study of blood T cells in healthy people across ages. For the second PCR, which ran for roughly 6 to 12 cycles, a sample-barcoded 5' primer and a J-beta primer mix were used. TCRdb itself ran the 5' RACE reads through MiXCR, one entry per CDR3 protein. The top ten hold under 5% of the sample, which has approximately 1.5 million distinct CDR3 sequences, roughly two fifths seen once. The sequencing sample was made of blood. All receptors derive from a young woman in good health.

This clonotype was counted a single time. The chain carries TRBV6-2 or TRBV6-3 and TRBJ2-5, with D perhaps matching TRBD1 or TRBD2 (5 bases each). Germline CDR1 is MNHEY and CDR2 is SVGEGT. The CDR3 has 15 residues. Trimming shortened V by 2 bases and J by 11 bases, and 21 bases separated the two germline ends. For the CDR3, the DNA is TGTGCCAGCAGTTACCGGGACGGCGAATACAATGAGCAGTACTTC. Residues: CASSYRDGEYNEQYF.

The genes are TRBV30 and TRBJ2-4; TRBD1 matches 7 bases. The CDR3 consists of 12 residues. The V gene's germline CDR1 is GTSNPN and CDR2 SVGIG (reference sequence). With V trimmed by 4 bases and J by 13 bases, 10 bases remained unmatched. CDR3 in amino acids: CAWNHRGWEQYF. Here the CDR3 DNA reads TGTGCCTGGAATCACAGGGGATGGGAGCAGTACTTC.

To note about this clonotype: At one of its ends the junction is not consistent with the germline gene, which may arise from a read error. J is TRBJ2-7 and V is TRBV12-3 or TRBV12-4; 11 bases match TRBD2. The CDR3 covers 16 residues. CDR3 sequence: CAGSLSSLAGGAEQYF. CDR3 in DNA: TGTGCCGGCAGTTTATCCTCTCTAGCGGGGGGAGCCGAGCAGTACTTC.

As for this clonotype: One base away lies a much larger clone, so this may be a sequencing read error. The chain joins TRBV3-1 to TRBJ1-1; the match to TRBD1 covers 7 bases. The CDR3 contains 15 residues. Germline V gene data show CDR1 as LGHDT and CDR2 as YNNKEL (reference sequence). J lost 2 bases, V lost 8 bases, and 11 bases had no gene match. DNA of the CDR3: TGTGCCAGCGGCCCTGTTGACAGGGCAAACACTGAAGCTTTCTTT. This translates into CASGPVDRANTEAFF. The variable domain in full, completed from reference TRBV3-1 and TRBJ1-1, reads DTAVSQTPKYLVTQMGNDKSIKCEQNLGHDTMYWYKQDSKKFLKIMFSYNNKELIINETVPNRFSPKSPDKAHLNLHINSLELGDSAVYFCASGPVDRANTEAFFGQGTRLTVV.

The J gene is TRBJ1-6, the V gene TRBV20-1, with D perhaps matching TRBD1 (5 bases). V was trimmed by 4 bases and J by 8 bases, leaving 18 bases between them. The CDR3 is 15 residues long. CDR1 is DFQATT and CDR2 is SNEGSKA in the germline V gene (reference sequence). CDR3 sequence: CSAIYLGEVYSPLHF. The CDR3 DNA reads TGCAGTGCTATATACTTGGGGGAGGTATATTCACCCCTCCACTTT.

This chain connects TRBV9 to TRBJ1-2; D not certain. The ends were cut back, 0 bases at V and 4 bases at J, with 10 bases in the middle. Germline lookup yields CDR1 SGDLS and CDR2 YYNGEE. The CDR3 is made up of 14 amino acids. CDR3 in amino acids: CASSVAGLGYGYTF. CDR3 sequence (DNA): TGTGCCAGCAGCGTAGCGGGGTTGGGCTATGGCTACACCTTC. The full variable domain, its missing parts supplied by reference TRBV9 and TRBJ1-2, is DSGVTQTPKHLITATGQRVTLRCSPRSGDLSVYWYQQSLDQGLQFLIQYYNGEERAKGNILERFSAQQFPDLHSELNLSSLELGDSALYFCASSVAGLGYGYTFGSGTRLTVV.

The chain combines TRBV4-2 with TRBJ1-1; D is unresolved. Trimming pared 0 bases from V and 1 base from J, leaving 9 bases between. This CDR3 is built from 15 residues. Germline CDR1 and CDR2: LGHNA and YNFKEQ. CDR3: CASSQEPGPNTEAFF. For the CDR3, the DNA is TGTGCCAGCAGCCAAGAACCAGGTCCGAACACTGAAGCTTTCTTT.

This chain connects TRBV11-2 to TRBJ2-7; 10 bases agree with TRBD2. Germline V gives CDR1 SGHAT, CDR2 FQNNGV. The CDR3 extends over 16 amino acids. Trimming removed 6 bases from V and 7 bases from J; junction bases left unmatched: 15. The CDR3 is CASSSSLLAGAREQYF. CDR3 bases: TGTGCCAGCAGTTCTTCTTTGCTAGCGGGGGCACGTGAGCAGTACTTC.

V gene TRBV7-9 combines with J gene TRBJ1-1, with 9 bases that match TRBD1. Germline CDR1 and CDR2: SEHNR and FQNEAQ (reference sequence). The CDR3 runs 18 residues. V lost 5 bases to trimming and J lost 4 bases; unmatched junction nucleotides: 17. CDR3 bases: TGTGCCAGCAGCCACACCTTACAGGGGGCGTTCAAAAGCACTGAAGCTTTCTTT. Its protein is CASSHTLQGAFKSTEAFF.

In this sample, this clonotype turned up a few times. The CDR3 loop is CSVGGRLNTGELFF. CDR3 DNA sequence: TGCAGCGTTGGCGGTCGGCTGAACACCGGGGAGCTGTTTTTT. This chain uses TRBV29-1 with TRBJ2-2; unclear D gene. Germline V gene lookup returns CDR1 SQVTM and CDR2 ANQGSEA. V was cut by 4 bases and J by 1 base, with 10 bases left in between. The CDR3 is 14 amino acids.

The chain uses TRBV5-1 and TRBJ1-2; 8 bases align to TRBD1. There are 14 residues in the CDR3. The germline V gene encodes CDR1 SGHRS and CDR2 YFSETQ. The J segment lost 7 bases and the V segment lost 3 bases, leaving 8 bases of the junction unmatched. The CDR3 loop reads CASSYPYRGTGYTF. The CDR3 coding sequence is TGCGCCAGCAGCTACCCATACAGGGGGACTGGCTACACCTTC.

The CDR3 DNA sequence: TGCGCCAGCAGCAGGACGGGAACAGGCTCCCCCTACGAGCAGTACTTC. It translates to CASSRTGTGSPYEQYF. V gene TRBV4-1 combines with J gene TRBJ2-7; possibly TRBD1 or TRBD2 for D (5 bases each). This CDR3 region has 16 residues. Germline lookup yields CDR1 MGHRA and CDR2 YSYEKL. V was cut by 5 bases and J by 2 bases, with 19 bases left in between.

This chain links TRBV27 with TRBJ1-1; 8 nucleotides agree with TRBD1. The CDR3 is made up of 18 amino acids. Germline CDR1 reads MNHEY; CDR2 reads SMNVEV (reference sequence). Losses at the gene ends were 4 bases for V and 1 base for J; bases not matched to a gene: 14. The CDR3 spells CASSSTGRGLRRNTEAFF. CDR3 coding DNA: TGTGCCAGCAGTTCCACAGGCAGGGGGCTCCGGCGGAACACTGAAGCTTTCTTT.

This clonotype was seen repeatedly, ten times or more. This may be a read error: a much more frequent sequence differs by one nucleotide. The CDR3 is CASSWSTDTQYF. CDR3 coding DNA: TGTGCCAGCAGCTGGTCCACAGATACGCAGTATTTT. The chain couples TRBV11-2 to TRBJ2-3; D not certain. Germline V lookup: CDR1 SGHAT, CDR2 FQNNGV. The length of the CDR3 is 12 residues. V was pared by 4 bases and J by 2 bases, with 4 bases between.

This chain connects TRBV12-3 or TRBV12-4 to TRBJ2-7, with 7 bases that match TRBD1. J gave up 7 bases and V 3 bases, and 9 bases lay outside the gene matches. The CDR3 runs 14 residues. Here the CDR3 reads CASSFADRAREQYF. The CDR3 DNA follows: TGTGCCAGCAGTTTCGCCGACAGGGCGCGGGAGCAGTACTTC.

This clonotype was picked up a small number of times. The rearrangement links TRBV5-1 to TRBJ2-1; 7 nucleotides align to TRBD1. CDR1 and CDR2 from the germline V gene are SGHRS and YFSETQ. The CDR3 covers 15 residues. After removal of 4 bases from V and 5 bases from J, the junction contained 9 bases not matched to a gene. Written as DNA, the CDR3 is TGCGCCAGCAGCGTTCGGACAGGCGGCGACAATGAGCAGTTCTTC. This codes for CASSVRTGGDNEQFF.

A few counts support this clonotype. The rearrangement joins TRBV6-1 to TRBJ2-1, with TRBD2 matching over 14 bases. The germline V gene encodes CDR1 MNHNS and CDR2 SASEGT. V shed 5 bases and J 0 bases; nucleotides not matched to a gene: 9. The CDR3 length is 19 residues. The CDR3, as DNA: TGTGCCAGCAGTCCCGGGACTAGCGGGAGACTCGGCTCCTACAATGAGCAGTTCTTC. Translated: CASSPGTSGRLGSYNEQFF.

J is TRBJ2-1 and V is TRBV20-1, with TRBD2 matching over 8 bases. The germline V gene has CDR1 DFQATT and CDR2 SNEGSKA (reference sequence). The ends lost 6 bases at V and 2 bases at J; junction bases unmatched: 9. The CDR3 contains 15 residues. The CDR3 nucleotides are TGCAGTGCCAGATGGGGCGGGGGGCCCTACAATGAGCAGTTCTTC. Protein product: CSARWGGGPYNEQFF.

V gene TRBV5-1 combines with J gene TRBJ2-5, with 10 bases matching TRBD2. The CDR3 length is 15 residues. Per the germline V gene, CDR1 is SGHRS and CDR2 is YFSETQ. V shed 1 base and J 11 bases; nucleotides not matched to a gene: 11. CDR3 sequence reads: CASSLSSGGPHEQYF. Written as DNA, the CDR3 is TGCGCCAGCAGCTTGAGTAGCGGGGGGCCCCATGAGCAGTACTTC.

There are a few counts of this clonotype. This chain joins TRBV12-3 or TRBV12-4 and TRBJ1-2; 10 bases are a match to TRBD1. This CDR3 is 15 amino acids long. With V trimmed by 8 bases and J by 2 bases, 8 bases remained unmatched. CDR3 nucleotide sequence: TGTGCCAGCGATCAACCGGGACAGGGGAACTATGGCTACACCTTC. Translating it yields CASDQPGQGNYGYTF.